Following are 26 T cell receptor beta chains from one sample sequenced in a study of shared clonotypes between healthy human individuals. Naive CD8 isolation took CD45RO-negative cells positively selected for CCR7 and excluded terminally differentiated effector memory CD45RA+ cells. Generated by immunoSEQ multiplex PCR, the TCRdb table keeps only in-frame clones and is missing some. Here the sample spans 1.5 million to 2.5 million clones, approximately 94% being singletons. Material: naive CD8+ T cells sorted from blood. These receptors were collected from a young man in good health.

The CDR3 DNA follows: TGTGCCAGCAGCGCCGGCGGGGCCAACGTCCTGACTTTC. Its translation is CASSAGGANVLTF. V usage is TRBV9 and J usage is TRBJ2-6; D unclear. The germline V gene has CDR1 SGDLS and CDR2 YYNGEE. The CDR3 consists of 13 residues. With 3 bases removed from V and 4 bases from J, the gap between germline ends came to 5 bases.

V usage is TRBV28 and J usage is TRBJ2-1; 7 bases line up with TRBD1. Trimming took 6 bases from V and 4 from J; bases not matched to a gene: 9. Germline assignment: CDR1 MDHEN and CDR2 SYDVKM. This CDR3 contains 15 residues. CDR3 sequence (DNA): TGTGCCAGCAGAATAACCGGGACAGTATACAATGAGCAGTTCTTC. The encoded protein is CASRITGTVYNEQFF.

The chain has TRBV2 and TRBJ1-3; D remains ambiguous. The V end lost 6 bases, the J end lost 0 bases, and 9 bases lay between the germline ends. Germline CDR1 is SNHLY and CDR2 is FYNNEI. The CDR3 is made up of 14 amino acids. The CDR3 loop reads CASSSDGSGNTIYF. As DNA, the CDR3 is TGTGCCAGCAGCTCCGACGGCTCTGGAAACACCATATATTTT.

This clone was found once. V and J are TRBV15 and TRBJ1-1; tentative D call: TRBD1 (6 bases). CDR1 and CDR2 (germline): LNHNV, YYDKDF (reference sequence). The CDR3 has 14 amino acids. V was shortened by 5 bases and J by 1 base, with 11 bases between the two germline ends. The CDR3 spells CATSARGGNTEAFF. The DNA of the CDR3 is TGTGCCACCAGCGCCCGAGGGGGGAACACTGAAGCTTTCTTT.

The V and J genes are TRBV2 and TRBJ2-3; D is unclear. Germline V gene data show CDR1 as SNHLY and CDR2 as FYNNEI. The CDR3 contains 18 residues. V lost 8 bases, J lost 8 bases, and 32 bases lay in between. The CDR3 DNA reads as TGTGCCAGCTCCCAAACAAAGGGTGCCACTCTACTTGATAGTACGCAGTATTTT. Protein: CASSQTKGATLLDSTQYF.

For the CDR3, the DNA is TGTGCCAGCACCGAGGACTGGAGCTCCTATAATTCACCCCTCCACTTT. Its protein is CASTEDWSSYNSPLHF. The chain couples TRBV27 to TRBJ1-6, with D uncertain. Deletions cut 7 bases from V and 0 bases from J, with 13 bases between. Per the germline V gene, CDR1 is MNHEY and CDR2 is SMNVEV (reference sequence). CDR3 length: 16 residues.

The CDR3 DNA reads TGTGCCAGCAGTGAAATGGCCCGCACAGATACGCAGTATTTT. This translates into CASSEMARTDTQYF. V usage is TRBV6-1 and J usage is TRBJ2-3; D unresolved. CDR1 and CDR2 from the germline V gene are MNHNS and SASEGT. V lost 2 bases, J lost 1 base, and 7 bases lay in between. The CDR3 spans 14 residues.

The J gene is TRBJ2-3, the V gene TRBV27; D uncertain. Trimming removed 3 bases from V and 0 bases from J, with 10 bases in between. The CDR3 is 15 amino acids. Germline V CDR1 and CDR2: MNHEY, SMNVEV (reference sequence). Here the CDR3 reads CASSFRPSSTDTQYF. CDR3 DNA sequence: TGTGCCAGCAGTTTTCGGCCATCTAGCACAGATACGCAGTATTTT.

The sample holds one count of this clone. DNA of the CDR3: TGTGCTACTACGATTGCTAGAAACGAGCAGTACTTC. It specifies CATTIARNEQYF. J is TRBJ2-7 and V is TRBV12-5; D is undetermined. From germline, CDR1 is LGHNT and CDR2 FRNRAP. The CDR3 spans 12 residues. Deletions cut 10 bases from V and 5 bases from J, with 15 bases between.

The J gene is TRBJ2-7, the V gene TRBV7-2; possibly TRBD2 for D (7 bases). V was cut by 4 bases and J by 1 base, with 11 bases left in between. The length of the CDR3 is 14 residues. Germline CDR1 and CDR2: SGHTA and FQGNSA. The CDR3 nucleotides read TGTGCCAGCAGCTCACAGGGACTATCCTACGAGCAGTACTTC. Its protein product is CASSSQGLSYEQYF.

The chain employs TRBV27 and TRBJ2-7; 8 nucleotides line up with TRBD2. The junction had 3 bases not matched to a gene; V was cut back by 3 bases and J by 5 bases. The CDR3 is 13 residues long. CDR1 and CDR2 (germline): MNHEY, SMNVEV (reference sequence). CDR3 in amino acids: CASSFPGGNEQYF. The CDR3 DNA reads TGTGCCAGCAGTTTTCCGGGAGGGAACGAGCAGTACTTC.

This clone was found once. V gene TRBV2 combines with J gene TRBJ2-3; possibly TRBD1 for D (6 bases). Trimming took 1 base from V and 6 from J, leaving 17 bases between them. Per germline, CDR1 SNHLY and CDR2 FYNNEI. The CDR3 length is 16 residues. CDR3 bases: TGTGCCAGCAGTGAAGGAGGGCCAGGGGACGCTGATACGCAGTATTTT. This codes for CASSEGGPGDADTQYF.

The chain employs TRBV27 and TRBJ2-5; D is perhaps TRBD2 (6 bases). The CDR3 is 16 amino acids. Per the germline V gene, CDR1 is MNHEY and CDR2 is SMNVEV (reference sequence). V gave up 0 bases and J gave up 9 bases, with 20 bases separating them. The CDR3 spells CASSLSTNGGSGAQYF. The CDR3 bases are TGTGCCAGCAGTTTATCTACTAACGGGGGATCGGGGGCCCAGTACTTC.

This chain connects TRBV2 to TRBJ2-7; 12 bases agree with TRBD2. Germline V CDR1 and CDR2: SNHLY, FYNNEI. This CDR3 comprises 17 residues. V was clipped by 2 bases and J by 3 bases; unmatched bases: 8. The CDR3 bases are TGTGCCAGCAGTGAATACGTGCTAGCGGGAGGGCTCTACGAGCAGTACTTC. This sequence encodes CASSEYVLAGGLYEQYF.

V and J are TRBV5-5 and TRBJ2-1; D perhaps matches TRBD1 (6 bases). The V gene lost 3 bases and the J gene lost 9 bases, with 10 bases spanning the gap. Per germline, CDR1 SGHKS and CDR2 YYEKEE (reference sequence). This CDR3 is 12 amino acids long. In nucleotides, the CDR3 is TGTGCCAGCAGCTCCGCAGGGGTTGAGCAGTTCTTC. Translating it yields CASSSAGVEQFF.

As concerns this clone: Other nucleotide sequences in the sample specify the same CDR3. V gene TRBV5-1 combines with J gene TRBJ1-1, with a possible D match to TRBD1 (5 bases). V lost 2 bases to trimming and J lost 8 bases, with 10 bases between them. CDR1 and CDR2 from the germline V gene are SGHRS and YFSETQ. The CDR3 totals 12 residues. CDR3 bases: TGCGCCAGCAGCTTCGGAGGGACGGAAGCTTTCTTT. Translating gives CASSFGGTEAFF.

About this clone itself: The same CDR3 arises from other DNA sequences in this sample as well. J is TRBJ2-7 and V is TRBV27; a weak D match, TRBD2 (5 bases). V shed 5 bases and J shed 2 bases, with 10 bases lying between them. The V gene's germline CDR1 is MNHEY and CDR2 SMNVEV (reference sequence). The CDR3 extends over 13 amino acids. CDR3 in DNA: TGTGCCAGCAGTCCCACCGGGGCCTACGAGCAGTACTTC. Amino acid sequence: CASSPTGAYEQYF.

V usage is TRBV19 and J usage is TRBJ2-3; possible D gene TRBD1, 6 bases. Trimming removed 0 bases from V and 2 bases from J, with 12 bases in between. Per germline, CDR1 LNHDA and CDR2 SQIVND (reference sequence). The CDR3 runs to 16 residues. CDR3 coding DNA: TGTGCCAGTAGTATAGAACAGGGCCCCATCACAGATACGCAGTATTTT. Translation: CASSIEQGPITDTQYF.

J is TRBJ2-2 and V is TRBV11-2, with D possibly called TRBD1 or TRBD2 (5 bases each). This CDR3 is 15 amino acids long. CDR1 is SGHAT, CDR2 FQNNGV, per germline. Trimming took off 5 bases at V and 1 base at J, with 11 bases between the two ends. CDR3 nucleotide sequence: TGTGCCAGCAGCCACCAGGGAGAGAACACCGGGGAGCTGTTTTTT. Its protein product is CASSHQGENTGELFF.

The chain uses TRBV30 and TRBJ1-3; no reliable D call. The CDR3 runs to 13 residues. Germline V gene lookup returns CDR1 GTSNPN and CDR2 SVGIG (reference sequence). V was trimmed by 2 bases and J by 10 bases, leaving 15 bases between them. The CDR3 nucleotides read TGTGCCTGGAGTCCCGTCTCGGAGGGAACCATATATTTT. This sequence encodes CAWSPVSEGTIYF.

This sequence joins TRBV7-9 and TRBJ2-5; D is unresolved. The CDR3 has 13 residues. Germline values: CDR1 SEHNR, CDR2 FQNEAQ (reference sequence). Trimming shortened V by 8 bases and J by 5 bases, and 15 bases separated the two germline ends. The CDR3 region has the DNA TGTGCCAGCGGCTCATGGGCCGAGGAGACCCAGTACTTC. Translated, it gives CASGSWAEETQYF.

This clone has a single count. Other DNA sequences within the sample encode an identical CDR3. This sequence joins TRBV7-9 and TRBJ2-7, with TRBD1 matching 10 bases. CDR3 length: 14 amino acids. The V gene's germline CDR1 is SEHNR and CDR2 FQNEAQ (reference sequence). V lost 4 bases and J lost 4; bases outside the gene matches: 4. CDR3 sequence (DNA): TGTGCCAGCAGCTCAGGGACAGGGGATTACGAGCAGTACTTC. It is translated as CASSSGTGDYEQYF.

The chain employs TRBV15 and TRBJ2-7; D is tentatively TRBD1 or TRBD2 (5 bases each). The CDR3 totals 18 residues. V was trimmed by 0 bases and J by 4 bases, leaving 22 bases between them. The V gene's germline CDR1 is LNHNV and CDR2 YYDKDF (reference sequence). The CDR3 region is CATSRDRDWATGGYEQYF. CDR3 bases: TGTGCCACCAGCAGAGATCGCGATTGGGCCACAGGAGGATACGAGCAGTACTTC.

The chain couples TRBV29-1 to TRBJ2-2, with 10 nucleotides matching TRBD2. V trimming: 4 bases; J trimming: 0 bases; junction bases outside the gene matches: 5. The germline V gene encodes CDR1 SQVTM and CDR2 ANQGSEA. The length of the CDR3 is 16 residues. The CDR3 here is CSVVPSGRANTGELFF. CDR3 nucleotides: TGCAGCGTTGTACCTAGCGGGAGAGCGAACACCGGGGAGCTGTTTTTT.

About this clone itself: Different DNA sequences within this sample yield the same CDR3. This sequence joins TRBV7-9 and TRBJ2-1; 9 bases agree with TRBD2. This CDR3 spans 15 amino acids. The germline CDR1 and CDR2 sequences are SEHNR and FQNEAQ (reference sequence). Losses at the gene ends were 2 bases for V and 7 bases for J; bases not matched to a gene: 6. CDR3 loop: CASSLLAGGLNEQFF. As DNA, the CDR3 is TGTGCCAGCAGCTTACTCGCGGGAGGGCTGAATGAGCAGTTCTTC.

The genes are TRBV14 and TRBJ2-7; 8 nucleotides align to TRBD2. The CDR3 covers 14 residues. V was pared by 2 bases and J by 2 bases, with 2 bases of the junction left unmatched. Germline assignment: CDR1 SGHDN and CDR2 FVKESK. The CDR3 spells CASSQSGSTYEQYF. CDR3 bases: TGTGCCAGCAGCCAAAGCGGGAGCACCTACGAGCAGTACTTC. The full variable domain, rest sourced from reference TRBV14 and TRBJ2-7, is EAGVTQFPSHSVIEKGQTVTLRCDPISGHDNLYWYRRVMGKEIKFLLHFVKESKQDESGMPNNRFLAERTGGTYSTLKVQPAELEDSGVYFCASSQSGSTYEQYFGPGTRLTVT.